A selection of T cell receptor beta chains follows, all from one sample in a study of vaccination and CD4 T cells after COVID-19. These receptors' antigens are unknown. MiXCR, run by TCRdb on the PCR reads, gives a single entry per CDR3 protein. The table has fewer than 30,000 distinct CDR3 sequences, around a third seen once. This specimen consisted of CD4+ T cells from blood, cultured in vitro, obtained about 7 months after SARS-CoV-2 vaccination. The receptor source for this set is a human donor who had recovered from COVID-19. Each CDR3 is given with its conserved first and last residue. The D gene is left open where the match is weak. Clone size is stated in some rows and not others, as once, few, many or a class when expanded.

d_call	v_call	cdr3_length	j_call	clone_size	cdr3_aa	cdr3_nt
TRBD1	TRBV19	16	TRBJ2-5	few	CASSITGASGQETQYF	TGTGCCAGTAGTATAACAGGGGCCAGCGGCCAAGAGACCCAGTACTTC
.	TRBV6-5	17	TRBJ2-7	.	CASSYLLRGRGRKRQYF	TGTGCCAGCAGTTACCTCCTCCGGGGCAGGGGACGAAAAAGGCAGTACTTC
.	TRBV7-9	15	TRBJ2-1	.	CASSLEGQAYNEQFF	TGTGCCAGCAGCTTAGAGGGTCAGGCCTACAATGAGCAGTTCTTC
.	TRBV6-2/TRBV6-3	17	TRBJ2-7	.	CASSYSTVWQGFYEQYF	TGTGCCAGCAGTTACTCGACGGTGTGGCAGGGTTTTTACGAGCAGTACTTC
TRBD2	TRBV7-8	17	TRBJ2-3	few	CASSSSTSGRSRDTQYF	TGTGCCAGCAGCTCCTCGACTAGCGGGAGATCGAGAGATACGCAGTATTTT
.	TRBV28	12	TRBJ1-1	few	CASTSTGTEAFF	TGTGCCAGCACCTCTACCGGTACTGAAGCTTTCTTT
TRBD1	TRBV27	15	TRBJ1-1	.	CVSRTLTGRDTEAFF	TGTGTCAGCAGGACCTTGACAGGGAGGGACACTGAAGCTTTCTTT
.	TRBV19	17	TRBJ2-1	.	CASSIFRLSSSYNEQFF	TGTGCCAGTAGTATCTTCCGACTGAGTAGCTCCTACAATGAGCAGTTCTTC
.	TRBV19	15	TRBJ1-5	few	CASSDIAISNQPQHF	TGTGCCAGTAGTGATATCGCTATAAGCAATCAGCCCCAGCATTTT
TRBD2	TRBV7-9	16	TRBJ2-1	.	CASSLAGTSGINEQFF	TGTGCCAGCAGCTTAGCCGGGACTAGCGGGATAAATGAGCAGTTCTTC
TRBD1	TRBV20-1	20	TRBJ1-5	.	CSATNDVTGGFLFSNQPQHF	TGCAGTGCTACCAACGATGTGACAGGGGGCTTTTTGTTTAGCAATCAGCCCCAGCATTTT
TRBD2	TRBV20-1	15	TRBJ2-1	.	CSAFSPGGRANEQFF	TGCAGTGCTTTTAGCCCCGGCGGGAGGGCAAATGAGCAGTTCTTC
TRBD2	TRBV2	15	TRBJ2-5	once	CASKSSSGPEETQYF	TGTGCCAGCAAGTCATCTAGCGGGCCCGAAGAGACCCAGTACTTC
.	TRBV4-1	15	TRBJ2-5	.	CASSFGLRGTETQYF	TGCGCCAGCAGTTTCGGGCTCCGGGGGACAGAGACCCAGTACTTC
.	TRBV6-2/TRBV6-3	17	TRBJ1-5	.	CASSYGVGRASNQPQHF	TGTGCCAGCAGTTACGGGGTTGGCAGGGCCAGCAATCAGCCCCAGCATTTT
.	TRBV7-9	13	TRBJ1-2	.	CASSLAVNYGYTF	TGTGCCAGCAGCTTAGCGGTTAACTATGGCTACACCTTC
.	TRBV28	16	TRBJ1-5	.	CASSLGGSGLGQPQHF	TGTGCCAGCAGTTTAGGTGGGTCAGGGTTGGGTCAGCCCCAGCATTTT
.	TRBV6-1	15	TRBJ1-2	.	CASGPGLSLGYGYTF	TGTGCCAGCGGACCGGGCCTATCCCTGGGCTATGGCTACACCTTC
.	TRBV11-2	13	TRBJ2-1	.	CASSLSAYNEQFF	TGTGCCAGCAGCTTATCAGCCTACAATGAGCAGTTCTTC
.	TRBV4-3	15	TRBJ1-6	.	CASSQEGLGHSPLHF	TGCGCCAGCAGCCAAGAAGGCCTCGGTCATTCACCCCTCCACTTT
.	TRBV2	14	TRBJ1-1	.	CASSVGRGYTEAFF	TGTGCCAGCAGTGTCGGCAGGGGTTACACTGAAGCTTTCTTT
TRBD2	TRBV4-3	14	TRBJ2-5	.	CASSQAGGGETQYF	TGCGCCAGCAGCCAAGCGGGAGGTGGAGAGACCCAGTACTTC
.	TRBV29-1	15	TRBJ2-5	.	CSAKVTGRGQETQYF	TGCAGCGCCAAGGTAACAGGGAGGGGCCAAGAGACCCAGTACTTC
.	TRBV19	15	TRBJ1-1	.	CASSIVGRKNTEAFF	TGTGCCAGTAGTATAGTGGGCAGGAAAAACACTGAAGCTTTCTTT
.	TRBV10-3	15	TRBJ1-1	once	CAISAGGVRGTEAFF	TGTGCCATCAGTGCGGGGGGGGTCCGGGGCACTGAAGCTTTCTTT
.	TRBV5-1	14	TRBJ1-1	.	CASSLRLGNTEAFF	TGCGCCAGCAGCTTACGCCTGGGGAACACTGAAGCTTTCTTT
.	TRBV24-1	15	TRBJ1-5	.	CATSDSRGSNQPQHF	TGTGCCACCAGTGATTCCAGGGGTAGCAATCAGCCCCAGCATTTT
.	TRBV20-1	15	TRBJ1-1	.	CSARDVGGSRTEAFF	TGCAGTGCTAGAGATGTGGGGGGATCGAGGACTGAAGCTTTCTTT
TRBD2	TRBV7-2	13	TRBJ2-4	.	CASSSLLAAIQYF	TGTGCCAGCAGCTCACTCCTAGCGGCCATTCAGTACTTC
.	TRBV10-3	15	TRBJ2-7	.	CAISDGRQGRNEQYF	TGTGCCATCAGTGATGGGAGGCAGGGGAGAAACGAGCAGTACTTC
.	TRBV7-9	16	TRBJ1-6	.	CASSLDPGTQNSPLHF	TGTGCCAGCAGCTTGGACCCCGGGACCCAAAATTCACCCCTCCACTTT
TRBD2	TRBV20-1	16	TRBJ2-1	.	CSARGQTSGKYNEQFF	TGCAGTGCTAGAGGGCAGACTAGCGGGAAATACAATGAGCAGTTCTTC
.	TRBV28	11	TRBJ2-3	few	CASSLADTQYF	TGTGCCAGCAGTTTGGCAGATACGCAGTATTTT
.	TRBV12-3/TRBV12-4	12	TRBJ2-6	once	CASSTGANVLTF	TGTGCCAGCAGTACTGGGGCCAACGTCCTGACTTTC
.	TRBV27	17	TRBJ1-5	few	CASSLRSGRGGNQPQHF	TGTGCCAGCAGTTTAAGGTCGGGACGGGGAGGCAATCAGCCCCAGCATTTT
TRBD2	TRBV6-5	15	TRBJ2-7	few	CASSSYQRERYEQYF	TGTGCCAGCAGTTCTTATCAGCGGGAGAGGTACGAGCAGTACTTC
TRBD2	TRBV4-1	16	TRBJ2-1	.	CASSLLGLAGYNEQFF	TGCGCCAGCAGCCTTCTAGGACTAGCGGGATACAATGAGCAGTTCTTC
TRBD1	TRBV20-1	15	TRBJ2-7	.	CSARPKQGWPYEQYF	TGCAGTGCGAGACCCAAACAGGGGTGGCCCTACGAGCAGTACTTC
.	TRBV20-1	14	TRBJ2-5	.	CSVLGGSVQETQYF	TGCAGTGTTTTAGGTGGGTCAGTACAAGAGACCCAGTACTTC
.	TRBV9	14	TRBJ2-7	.	CASSVDGSSYEQYF	TGTGCCAGCAGCGTAGACGGGAGCTCCTACGAGCAGTACTTC
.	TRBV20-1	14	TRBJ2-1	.	CSAPGLGIYNEQFF	TGCAGTGCCCCTGGGCTAGGGATATACAATGAGCAGTTCTTC
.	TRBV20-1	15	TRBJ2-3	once	CSARDYTGLTDTQYF	TGCAGTGCTAGAGATTATACGGGTCTCACAGATACGCAGTATTTT
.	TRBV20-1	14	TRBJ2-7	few	CSATYSPSSYEQYF	TGCAGTGCGACCTACTCTCCCTCCTCCTACGAGCAGTACTTC
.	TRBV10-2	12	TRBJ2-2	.	CASSVDTGELFF	TGCGCCAGCAGTGTGGACACCGGGGAGCTGTTTTTT
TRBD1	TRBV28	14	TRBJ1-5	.	CASITQGPLEPQHF	TGTGCCAGCATAACACAGGGGCCCTTGGAGCCCCAGCATTTT
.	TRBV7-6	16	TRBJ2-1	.	CASSLGSANSYNEQFF	TGTGCCAGCAGCTTAGGGTCTGCGAACTCCTACAATGAGCAGTTCTTC
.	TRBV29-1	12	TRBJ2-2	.	CSVERPGGWLFF	TGCAGCGTTGAGCGCCCGGGCGGGTGGCTGTTTTTT
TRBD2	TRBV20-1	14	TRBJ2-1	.	CSARPLAGGVEQFF	TGCAGTGCCAGACCTCTAGCGGGAGGCGTCGAGCAGTTCTTC
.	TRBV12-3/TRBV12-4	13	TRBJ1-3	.	CASRRTGRNTIYF	TGTGCCAGCAGACGTACGGGACGAAACACCATATATTTT
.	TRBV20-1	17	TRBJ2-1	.	CSAREWGTAGERNEQFF	TGCAGTGCTAGAGAGTGGGGGACAGCGGGAGAGAGGAATGAGCAGTTCTTC
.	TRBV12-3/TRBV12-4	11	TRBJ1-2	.	CASSLLNGYTF	TGTGCCAGCAGTTTGCTGAATGGCTACACCTTC
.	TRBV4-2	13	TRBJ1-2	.	CASSQRQRDGYTF	TGTGCCAGCAGCCAGAGACAGCGAGATGGCTACACCTTC
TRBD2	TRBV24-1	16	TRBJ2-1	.	CATSEMGLAGDNEQFF	TGTGCCACCAGTGAAATGGGACTAGCGGGAGACAATGAGCAGTTCTTC
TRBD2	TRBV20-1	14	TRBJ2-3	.	CSVNSGRAADTQYF	TGCAGTGTTAATAGCGGGAGGGCCGCAGATACGCAGTATTTT